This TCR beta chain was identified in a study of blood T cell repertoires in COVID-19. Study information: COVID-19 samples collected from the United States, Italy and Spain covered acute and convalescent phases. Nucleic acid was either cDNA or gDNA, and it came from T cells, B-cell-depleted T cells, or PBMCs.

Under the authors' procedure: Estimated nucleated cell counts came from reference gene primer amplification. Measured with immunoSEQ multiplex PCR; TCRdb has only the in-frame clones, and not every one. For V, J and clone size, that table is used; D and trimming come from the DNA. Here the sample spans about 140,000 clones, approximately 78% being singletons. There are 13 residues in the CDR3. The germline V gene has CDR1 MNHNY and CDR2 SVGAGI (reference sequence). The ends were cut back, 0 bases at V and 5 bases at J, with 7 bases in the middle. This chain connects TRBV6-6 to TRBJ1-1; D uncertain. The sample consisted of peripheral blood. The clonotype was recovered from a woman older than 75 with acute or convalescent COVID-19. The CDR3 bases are TGTGCCAGCAGTTACTCCCTAGGAACTGAAGCTTTCTTT. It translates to CASSYSLGTEAFF.